This T cell receptor beta chain was captured by sequencing in a study of regulatory T cells in long-lasting Graves disease (dated by TCRdb to 2020 to 2022). Turning to the overall study: Newly diagnosed Graves' disease patients had taken antithyroid drugs for less than 3 months. Persistent Graves' disease patients were compared with newly diagnosed Graves' disease patients by peripheral blood TCR sequencing and RNA sequencing. A total of roughly 33 samples underwent TCR sequencing: about 13 from persistent and some 20 from newly diagnosed Graves' disease patients. The study was registered as a clinical trial and conducted in China.

This clonotype was seen ten or more times. Its antigen target is currently unknown. Per-base qualities were not stored, and no clone one base away is much larger. The sample's time point label, decoded: newly diagnosed GD, antithyroid drugs for less than 3 months. RNA was extracted from PBMCs in TRIzol for both TCR sequencing and RNA sequencing. The diagnosis of Graves' disease was made according to American Thyroid Association guidelines. Patients for the study were recruited at an endocrinology department in Xi'an, China. Each patient gave 8.5 to 9.5 milliliters of peripheral blood, collected in an EDTA anticoagulant tube. Ficoll Paque Plus density gradient separation was used to isolate PBMCs, and no additional T cell sorting was done. RNA quality was checked with an Agilent 2100 Bioanalyzer and agarose gel, and concentration with a NanoDrop 2000. Paper-wide results and their limitations: Only peripheral blood was studied, because thyroid tissue, the primary lesion, was inaccessible. A larger number of public clonotypes was shared among persistent patients (about 2,700) than among newly diagnosed patients (approximately 1,000). Persistent disease showed preferential use of TRBV28, TRBJ1-2 and TRBJ2-5, whereas newly diagnosed disease favored TRBV20-1 and TRBJ2-1. The authors noted that the small sample size was a limitation that may lower accuracy. Sequencing and analysis were limited to the TCR beta chain. Lower TCR Shannon entropy and fewer highly expanded clones were observed in persistent Graves' disease patients than in newly diagnosed patients, which suggested clonal expansion.

To prepare the library, multiplex PCR was applied. TCRdb records Illumina HiSeq 4000 as the sequencer. CDR3 regions were amplified by Arm-PCR with iRepertoire HTBI primers to construct TCR beta libraries. Before sequencing, the PCR products went through gel purification. In the authors' own workflow: Gene usage analysis of CDR3 amino acid clonotypes used the approximately 62 TRBV and about 13 TRBJ segments found across samples. COPE and FqMerger were used to merge the filtered high-quality paired reads into contigs. BLAST was used to align contigs to IMGT TRBV, TRBD and TRBJ reference genes, with CDR3 defined following IMGT. Any clonotype with a frequency above 0.1% was classified as a highly expanded clone. Shannon entropy was used to measure repertoire diversity, and the Gini coefficient was used to measure V-J evenness. Public clonotypes were defined as clonotypes shared by more than one individual. TCRdb took the public reads, trimmed them with fastp at Q25, ran MiXCR for clone calling and kept in-frame beta chains. Each CDR3 protein appears once, grouped with its most common genes and DNA. Here the V and J calls rest on TCRdb's processing, not on the authors' analysis. The sample table contains about 530,000 distinct CDR3 sequences; only one count was recorded for roughly 15% of them. Together, the top ten hold approximately 25% of the sample.

Reading from cysteine to phenylalanine, the CDR3 counts 14 amino acids. Left in the record is the CDR3 DNA by itself, 42 bases read in frame from the first base. According to the germline V gene, CDR1 reads SGHNT and CDR2 reads YENEEA. V gives up 1 base and J gives up 3 bases, and the segment between their germline ends measures 8 bases. This same sample was also part of a study on T cells in Graves' hyperthyroidism and ophthalmopathy. As the second study states: Stable Graves' hyperthyroidism was defined as no progression to ophthalmopathy during 18 months of follow-up. Hyperthyroidism patients were newly diagnosed, had a disease duration of under 2 months, and were aged 18 to 65 years. The study excluded patients with uncontrolled infections, other autoimmune diseases, pregnancy or lactation. Diagnoses relied on clinical symptoms, serum thyroxine and TRAb, thyroid ultrasound and orbital computed tomography. A first-round RT-PCR of the TCR CDR3 used the HTBI primer set with the Qiagen OneStep RT-PCR kit. Blood samples also contained most of the expanded thyroid clonotypes (frequency above 0.001), which suggests that blood repertoires may reflect thyroid immune responses. A 13 V-J signature model separated ophthalmopathy from stable hyperthyroidism, with around 88% sensitivity and 81.08% specificity in cross-validation and 80%/75% in testing. In validation, the model predicted progression to ophthalmopathy a median of about 6.5 months before onset, with approximately 71% sensitivity and more than 72% specificity. To identify TCR V-J signatures that set the groups apart, the researchers used a discovery cohort of roughly 100 patients, made up of under 45 with Graves' ophthalmopathy and some 55 with stable Graves' hyperthyroidism. Prospective prediction of ophthalmopathy was tested in an independent validation cohort of 18 to 20 hyperthyroidism patients and some 17 patients who later progressed to ophthalmopathy. The 100 discovery patients were randomly divided into training and test sets at a 7:3 ratio. Thyroid tissue and blood T-cell repertoires from about six Graves' hyperthyroidism patients were also compared in the study. Following sampling, methimazole starting at 30 mg daily was given to hyperthyroidism patients, and high-dose intravenous methylprednisolone was given to ophthalmopathy patients. A second multiplex PCR round built the libraries, followed by size selection and purification. The libraries were sequenced on an Illumina HiSeq2000 using paired-end 100 bp reads. SOAPnuke was used to process the raw data, throwing out any read that contained adapters or uncalled bases, had a mean Phred below 15, or lacked an exact constant-primer or identifier match. High-quality paired reads were merged using COPE v1.2.5, and each unique nucleotide sequence was defined as a clonotype. Clonotypes were aligned to IMGT TRBV, TRBD and TRBJ reference segments using MiTCR v1.1. The analysis included only V-J combinations with a frequency above 0.0001, which together covered roughly 99% of the repertoires. A TCS score was defined as the ratio of F50 (clonal expansion) to E x V (chaos), with BLOSUM62-based TCRdist applied between CDR3 peptides within each V-J. Welch's t-statistics and random forest reduced just over 500 V-J features to roughly 13, which were used in a naive Bayes classifier (R e1071). No statistical method was used to set the sample size in advance, and investigators knew the group allocation. TCR Vbeta CDR3 sequencing of approximately 140 peripheral blood samples (roughly 43 ophthalmopathy, under 80 hyperthyroidism and roughly 17 progressor patients) is reported in the paper.

The chain is made from TRBV11-3 and TRBJ2-3; too little of a D gene remains to name it. The sample here was peripheral blood mononuclear cells (PBMCs), taken at new diagnosis, from a patient treated with antithyroid drugs. This TCR derives from a woman between 40 and 65 years old with Graves disease. Donor details come from another sample of the same person, matched by shared clones. The CDR3 is CASSLGGTTDTQYF. In nucleotides, the sequence is TGTGCCAGCAGCTTAGGTGGCACGACAGATACGCAGTATTTT.